This paragraph reports one TCR beta chain. The sample holds a few counts of this clonotype. This receptor's antigen is unknown. No base quality information exists; no much larger clone differs at one position. The data were obtained in a study of draining lymph node invasion in breast cancer (dated by TCRdb to between 2020 and 2021). In terms of the full investigation: Metastasis in lymph nodes was diagnosed using histology and cytokeratin immunohistochemistry and was confirmed with EpCAM/CD45 flow cytometry. In the separate targeted TCR sequencing, lymph nodes from roughly five patients were covered, and primary tumors were sequenced for three of those patients. Across breast cancer tissues, a separate targeted assay used bulk TCR-beta CDR3 sequencing to compare sorted memory regulatory T cells with memory conventional CD4 T cells. Matched non-invaded and tumor-invaded tumor-draining lymph nodes plus the primary tumor were contributed by each patient, with both Treg and Tconv subsets profiled. Results and caveats for the whole study, not just this receptor: In each tissue, about 12-25% of Treg TCRs were also present in Tconvs, a finding interpreted as suggesting peripheral induction of Tregs. Shared TCRs between Treg and Tconv subsets were considered suggestive but not proof of common clonal origin. In the targeted TCR-seq data, Tregs appeared to be more clonally expanded than Tconvs in all tissues, and lower diversity was found for both subsets in tumor than in lymph nodes. Some of the top 100 tumor clones were detected in invaded and non-invaded nodes, suggesting recirculation between tumor and draining nodes. The data could not determine whether Treg conversion took place in a particular organ or whether converted Tregs recirculated between nodes and tumor. Tracking of the top-100 tumor clones could be carried out in just two patients.

Memory regulatory T cells were isolated by sorting for CD4+ CD45RA- CD25high cells. Tumor-draining lymph nodes were classified as non-invaded or invaded according to the absence or presence of metastatic tumor cells. T cells were pre-enriched with a Miltenyi Pan T Cell isolation kit before staining and sorting. Immunohistochemistry for estrogen receptor, progesterone receptor, HER2 and Ki-67 was used to characterize primary tumors. Within a few hours after surgery, the fresh surgical tissue was processed by cutting it into small fragments. Tissue fragments were enzymatically digested with Liberase TL plus DNase for 15 to 20 minutes and were then filtered through a 40-micrometer strainer. After DAPI live/dead staining, cells were sorted on a BD FACS Aria II, reaching roughly 97-99% purity. Sorted cells were lysed in TCL buffer, and RNA was purified with a Norgen Single Cell RNA purification kit including DNase treatment.

Libraries were made using bulk RNA-seq. The reads were generated on an Illumina HiSeq 2500. Per the source publication's procedure: For the separate targeted TCR-seq dataset, CDR3 sequences were extracted and quantified from raw reads using MiXCR version 2.1.5 with default parameters. In the separate targeted TCR-seq dataset, TCR-beta clones were defined by the combination of V gene, J gene and CDR3 sequence. In the separate targeted TCR-seq dataset, clones with fewer than three counts were first removed, after which only the 90% most strongly expressed clones per sample were kept. In the separate targeted TCR-seq dataset, Treg-Tconv overlap was computed as shared clones divided by total Treg clones per tissue, times 100. The public reads were reanalyzed by TCRdb: fastp trimming at Q25, MiXCR alignment, in-frame beta chains only. Each CDR3 protein appears once, grouped with its most common genes and DNA. TCRdb, not the authors, supplied the V and J calls. The sample table lists 3,000 or so distinct CDR3 sequences, roughly half of them with a count of one. Of the sample, 3.4% is held by the ten largest clones.

The sequenced sample was sorted memory Tregs from a lymph node. The sample's cell subset or site label, in plain terms: CD45RA-negative sorted CD4+ T cells (memory Tconv or effector/memory Treg). This receptor was identified in a female donor with luminal breast cancer.

The nucleotide sequence is TGTGCCAGCACCCTTTCAACCGGGACAGCAAATCAGCCCCAGCATTTT. This gives the protein CASTLSTGTANQPQHF. This chain joins TRBV2 to TRBJ1-5; 7 middle bases align to TRBD1. The germline V gene encodes CDR1 SNHLY and CDR2 FYNNEI. The CDR3 spans 16 residues, from the cysteine through the phenylalanine. The CDR3 DNA has 48 bases and is translated from base 1. After removal of 7 bases from V and 4 bases from J, the junction retains 13 bases not matched to a gene.